The 9 T cell receptor beta chains reported below all come from one sample, sequenced in a study of blood T cell repertoires in COVID-19. Some clones are missing from TCRdb's copy, which holds only in-frame ones; the method was immunoSEQ multiplex PCR. The table has tens of thousands of clones, around nine tenths seen once. Sequenced input: peripheral blood. These receptor sequences come from a human donor in a cohort sampled during active COVID-19.

V usage is TRBV19 and J usage is TRBJ1-2; TRBD1 matches 7 bases. Germline CDR1 is LNHDA and CDR2 is SQIVND (reference sequence). V shed 5 bases and J 2 bases; nucleotides not matched to a gene: 11. This CDR3 is built from 16 residues. CDR3 nucleotides: TGTGCCAGTAGTGGGAGGAGGGGGCGAGAAAACTATGGCTACACCTTC. Its protein product is CASSGRRGRENYGYTF.

The chain links TRBV9 to TRBJ1-6, with 8 positions matching TRBD1. From germline, CDR1 is SGDLS and CDR2 YYNGEE. J lost 13 bases, V lost 4 bases, and 10 bases had no gene match. The CDR3 extends over 14 amino acids. The CDR3 DNA is TGTGCCAGCAGCCCCCGGACAGGGAATGGGCCCCTCCACTTT. This codes for CASSPRTGNGPLHF.

This sequence joins TRBV7-9 and TRBJ1-6; D is uncertain. Trimming stripped 4 bases from V and 8 bases from J, with 18 bases between. Germline CDR1 SEHNR, CDR2 FQNEAQ (reference sequence). This CDR3 region has 16 residues. The CDR3 region is CASSSQVINRDSPLHF. CDR3 nucleotides: TGTGCCAGCAGCTCCCAGGTGATTAACAGAGATTCACCCCTCCACTTT.

The V gene is TRBV6-2 or TRBV6-3, the J gene TRBJ2-1; 8 bases are shared with TRBD2. The CDR3 extends over 12 amino acids. In germline, CDR1 is MNHEY, CDR2 SVGEGT. V was pared by 6 bases and J by 15 bases, with 10 bases of the junction left unmatched. DNA of the CDR3: TGTGCCAGCAGCCGCGTGGGAGCGGGGGTGTTCTTC. It specifies CASSRVGAGVFF.

V gene TRBV19 combines with J gene TRBJ2-3; possibly TRBD2 for D (5 bases). There are 16 residues in the CDR3. Between the trimmed V and J ends, which lost 5 bases and 2 bases, there was a span of 17 bases. Germline CDR1 LNHDA, CDR2 SQIVND (reference sequence). DNA for the CDR3: TGTGCCAGTAGTCCCCCGGACGGCCGGGACACAGATACGCAGTATTTT. This encodes CASSPPDGRDTDTQYF.

The chain recombines TRBV27 with TRBJ1-5; the D gene is possibly TRBD1 (6 bases). V gave up 0 bases and J gave up 2 bases, with 20 bases separating them. CDR3 length: 19 amino acids. Germline lookup yields CDR1 MNHEY and CDR2 SMNVEV (reference sequence). CDR3 region: CASSLSFTGWPSGNQPQHF. DNA for the CDR3: TGTGCCAGCAGTTTATCGTTTACAGGGTGGCCCAGTGGCAATCAGCCCCAGCATTTT.

The chain combines TRBV30 with TRBJ2-2, with D possibly being TRBD2 (5 bases). Deletions cut 1 base from V and 7 bases from J, with 10 bases between. The CDR3 covers 13 residues. Germline V CDR1 and CDR2: GTSNPN, SVGIG (reference sequence). The CDR3 sequence is CAWSEGVGGELFF. In DNA, the CDR3 is TGTGCCTGGAGTGAGGGAGTTGGCGGGGAGCTGTTTTTT.

DNA for the CDR3: TGTGCCTGGAGTGTAGGTGGAGGACAGCCCCAGCATTTT. It encodes CAWSVGGGQPQHF. V is TRBV30 and J is TRBJ1-5; D remains ambiguous. From germline, CDR1 is GTSNPN and CDR2 SVGIG (reference sequence). The CDR3 spans 13 residues. The V gene lost 0 bases and the J gene lost 7 bases, with 10 bases spanning the gap.

The V gene is TRBV27, the J gene TRBJ1-1; the D gene is possibly TRBD1 (5 bases). Trimming pared 1 base from V and 8 bases from J, leaving 14 bases between. The CDR3 spans 14 residues. Germline V gene lookup returns CDR1 MNHEY and CDR2 SMNVEV (reference sequence). CDR3 in amino acids: CASSLWQGGVEAFF. The CDR3 DNA follows: TGTGCCAGCAGTTTATGGCAGGGAGGGGTCGAAGCTTTCTTT.